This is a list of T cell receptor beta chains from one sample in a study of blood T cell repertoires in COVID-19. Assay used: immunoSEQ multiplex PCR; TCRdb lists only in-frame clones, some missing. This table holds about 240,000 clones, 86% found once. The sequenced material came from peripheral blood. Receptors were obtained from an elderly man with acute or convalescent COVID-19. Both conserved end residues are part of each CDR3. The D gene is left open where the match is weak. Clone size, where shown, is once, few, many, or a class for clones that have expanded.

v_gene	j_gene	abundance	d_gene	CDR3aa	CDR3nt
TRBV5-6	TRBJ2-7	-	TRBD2	CASSHRTRNEQYF	TGTGCCAGCAGCCACAGGACTAGAAACGAGCAGTACTTC
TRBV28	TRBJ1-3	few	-	CASSVGGFGNTIYF	TGTGCCAGCAGCGTAGGGGGATTTGGAAACACCATATATTTT
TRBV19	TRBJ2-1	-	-	CASSSRSRGLADEQFF	TGTGCCAGTAGTTCGCGGAGCAGGGGGCTAGCGGATGAGCAGTTCTTC
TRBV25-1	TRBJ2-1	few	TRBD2	CASSESGRALGEQFF	TGTGCCAGCAGTGAAAGCGGGAGGGCCTTAGGAGAGCAGTTCTTC
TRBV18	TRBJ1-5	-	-	CASSPSGRNQPQHF	TGTGCCAGCTCACCATCGGGGAGGAATCAGCCCCAGCATTTT
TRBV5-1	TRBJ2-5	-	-	CASSLTGSGFGTQYF	TGCGCCAGCAGCCTGACGGGGTCGGGTTTCGGGACCCAGTACTTC
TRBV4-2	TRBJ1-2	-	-	CASSQDGAGTSYGYTF	TGTGCCAGCAGCCAAGATGGGGCAGGTACCTCTTATGGCTACACCTTC
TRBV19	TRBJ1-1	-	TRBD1	CASTRGRGSTEAFF	TGTGCCAGTACGCGGGGCAGGGGGTCCACTGAAGCTTTCTTT
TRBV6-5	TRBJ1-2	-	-	CASSSGGGRGYTF	TGTGCCAGCAGTTCCGGCGGGGGACGGGGCTACACCTTC
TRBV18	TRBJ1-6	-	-	CASSNGHRTNSPLHF	TGTGCCAGCTCAAACGGACACCGCACCAATTCACCCCTCCACTTT
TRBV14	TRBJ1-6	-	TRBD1	CASRDTGGRNSPLHF	TGTGCCAGCAGGGATACAGGGGGGAGAAATTCACCCCTCCACTTT
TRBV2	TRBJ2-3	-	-	CASSEAGYSTDTQYF	TGTGCCAGCAGTGAGGCAGGGTACTCAACAGATACGCAGTATTTT
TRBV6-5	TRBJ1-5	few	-	CASSYRTTNQPQHF	TGTGCCAGCAGTTACAGGACAACAAATCAGCCCCAGCATTTT
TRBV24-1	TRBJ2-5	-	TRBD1	CATSDLKQGARQYF	TGTGCCACCAGTGATTTAAAACAGGGGGCGCGGCAGTACTTC
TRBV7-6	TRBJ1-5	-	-	CASSPGLRGGSNQPQHF	TGTGCCAGCAGCCCAGGGTTGAGGGGGGGGAGCAATCAGCCCCAGCATTTT